Listed below are T cell receptor beta chains from one sample, sequenced in a study of molecular identifiers for immune sequencing clone quantification. TCRdb independently ran MiXCR on the PCR reads; one entry per CDR3 protein. The sample contains about 300,000 distinct CDR3 sequences, roughly a fifth of which appear only once. The sample was naive CD8+ T cells from blood, with Jurkat cell RNA spiked in. Source of these receptors: a human donor in good health. Some libraries in this study had Jurkat cell RNA spiked in. Both conserved end residues are part of each CDR3. A D gene is named only where the DNA matches it firmly. Clone size is stated in some rows and not others, as once, few, many or a class when expanded.

J gene: TRBJ2-5; clone size: NA; V gene: TRBV7-7; D gene: NA; CDR3 DNA: TGTGCCAGCAGCGCTGGAGCCGGGACCCAGTACTTC; CDR3 protein: CASSAGAGTQYF
J gene: TRBJ2-7; clone size: many; V gene: TRBV3-1; D gene: NA; CDR3 DNA: TGTGCCAGCAGCCAAGGGACGGATGCCTACGAGCAGTACTTC; CDR3 protein: CASSQGTDAYEQYF
J gene: TRBJ2-7; clone size: NA; V gene: TRBV5-1; D gene: NA; CDR3 DNA: TGCGCCAGCAGCTCTTCCAGCGGGCCCTCCAACGAGCAGTACTTC; CDR3 protein: CASSSSSGPSNEQYF
J gene: TRBJ2-7; clone size: NA; V gene: TRBV10-3; D gene: TRBD2; CDR3 DNA: TGTGCCATCAGGGCTGTGCTAGCGGGAGGGGTCTACGAGCAGTACTTC; CDR3 protein: CAIRAVLAGGVYEQYF
J gene: TRBJ2-1; clone size: NA; V gene: TRBV30; D gene: TRBD2; CDR3 DNA: TGTGCCTGGACGGGACTAGCGAATCACAATGGGCAGTCCTTC; CDR3 protein: CAWTGLANHNGQSF
J gene: TRBJ1-4; clone size: many; V gene: TRBV18; D gene: NA; CDR3 DNA: TGTGCCAGCTCCCGGGGTTCAACTAATGAAAAACTGTTTTTT; CDR3 protein: CASSRGSTNEKLFF
J gene: TRBJ1-5; clone size: NA; V gene: TRBV12-3/TRBV12-4; D gene: NA; CDR3 DNA: TGTGCCAGCACCGTCGAAGGGAACAATCAGCCCCAGCATTTT; CDR3 protein: CASTVEGNNQPQHF
J gene: TRBJ1-5; clone size: many; V gene: TRBV20-1; D gene: NA; CDR3 DNA: TGCAGTGCTAGAGCCGGGGACCAGCCCCAGCATTTT; CDR3 protein: CSARAGDQPQHF
J gene: TRBJ2-4; clone size: few; V gene: TRBV4-1; D gene: NA; CDR3 DNA: TGCGCCAGCAGCCAGGCCCCTGGGGCCAAAAACATTCAGTACTTC; CDR3 protein: CASSQAPGAKNIQYF
J gene: TRBJ2-7; clone size: many; V gene: TRBV20-1; D gene: NA; CDR3 DNA: TGCAGTGCCCTTACAGACCACATAGCTTCCTACGAGCAGTACTTC; CDR3 protein: CSALTDHIASYEQYF
J gene: TRBJ2-7; clone size: many; V gene: TRBV27; D gene: TRBD1; CDR3 DNA: TGTGCCAGCAGCTTCGGGACAGGGACCTACGAGCAGTACTTC; CDR3 protein: CASSFGTGTYEQYF
J gene: TRBJ1-1; clone size: many; V gene: TRBV6-5; D gene: NA; CDR3 DNA: TGTGCCAGCAGTTACTCGCTCAGGGGTGAAGCTTTCTTT; CDR3 protein: CASSYSLRGEAFF
J gene: TRBJ2-5; clone size: many; V gene: TRBV19; D gene: NA; CDR3 DNA: TGTGCCAGTAGTTCGCGAGCGGATATGGAGACCCAGTACTTC; CDR3 protein: CASSSRADMETQYF
J gene: TRBJ2-1; clone size: many; V gene: TRBV11-2; D gene: TRBD1; CDR3 DNA: TGTGCCAGCAGCTTATCCCGGGACAGGGAGTCCTACAATGAGCAGTTCTTC; CDR3 protein: CASSLSRDRESYNEQFF
J gene: TRBJ2-7; clone size: many; V gene: TRBV27; D gene: TRBD2; CDR3 DNA: TGTGCCAGCAGTTTATCGACTAGCCGGGACGAGCAGTACTTC; CDR3 protein: CASSLSTSRDEQYF
J gene: TRBJ1-3; clone size: NA; V gene: TRBV6-5; D gene: NA; CDR3 DNA: TGTGCCGGCAATCATTGCCCCGAGACTACGCTCAACTCTGGAAACACCATATATTTT; CDR3 protein: CAGNHCPETTLNSGNTIYF
J gene: TRBJ1-3; clone size: many; V gene: TRBV2; D gene: NA; CDR3 DNA: TGTGCCAGCCGCCCCGGACAGTTCTCTGGAAACACCATATATTTT; CDR3 protein: CASRPGQFSGNTIYF
J gene: TRBJ2-4; clone size: many; V gene: TRBV9; D gene: NA; CDR3 DNA: TGTGCCAGCAGCCAACAGGAAAACATTCAGTACTTC; CDR3 protein: CASSQQENIQYF
J gene: TRBJ2-3; clone size: few; V gene: TRBV12-3/TRBV12-4; D gene: NA; CDR3 DNA: TGTGCCAGCAGTTTAGTACTAATGACAGATACGCAGTATTTT; CDR3 protein: CASSLVLMTDTQYF
J gene: TRBJ2-3; clone size: many; V gene: TRBV7-9; D gene: TRBD1; CDR3 DNA: TGTGCCAGCAGCACACGGACAGGGGGAGTTACAGATACGCAGTATTTT; CDR3 protein: CASSTRTGGVTDTQYF
J gene: TRBJ2-1; clone size: NA; V gene: TRBV2; D gene: TRBD1; CDR3 DNA: TGTGCCAGCAGTGGATACCCGACAGGGGGATTTGAAAATGAGCAGTTCTTC; CDR3 protein: CASSGYPTGGFENEQFF
J gene: TRBJ2-4; clone size: many; V gene: TRBV27; D gene: NA; CDR3 DNA: TGTGCCAGCAGTCTCGCCGGGCCAAACATTCAGTACTTC; CDR3 protein: CASSLAGPNIQYF
J gene: TRBJ2-7; clone size: few; V gene: TRBV4-3; D gene: NA; CDR3 DNA: TGCGCCAGCAGCCAAGTAGCCTCACGTGGGTCCGAGCAGTACTTC; CDR3 protein: CASSQVASRGSEQYF